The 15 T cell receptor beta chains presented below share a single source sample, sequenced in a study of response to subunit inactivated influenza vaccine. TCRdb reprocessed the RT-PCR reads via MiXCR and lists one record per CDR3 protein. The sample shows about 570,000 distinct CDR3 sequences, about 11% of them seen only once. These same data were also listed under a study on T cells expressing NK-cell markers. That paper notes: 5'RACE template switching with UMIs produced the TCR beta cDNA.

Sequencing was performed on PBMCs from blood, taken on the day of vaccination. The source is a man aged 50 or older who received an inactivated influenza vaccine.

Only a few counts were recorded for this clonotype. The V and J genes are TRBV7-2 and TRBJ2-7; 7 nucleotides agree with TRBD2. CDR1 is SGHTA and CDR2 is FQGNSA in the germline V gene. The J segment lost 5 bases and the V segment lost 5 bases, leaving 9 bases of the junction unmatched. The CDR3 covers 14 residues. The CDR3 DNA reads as TGTGCCAGCAGCACCACCGGGACTATCCACGAGCAGTACTTC. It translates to CASSTTGTIHEQYF.

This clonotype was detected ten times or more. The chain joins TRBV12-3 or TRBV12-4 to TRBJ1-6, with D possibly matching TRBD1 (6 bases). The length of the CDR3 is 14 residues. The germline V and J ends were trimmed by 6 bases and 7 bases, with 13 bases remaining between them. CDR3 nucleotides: TGTGCCAGCAGCTCCGCGAGGGGGAATTCACCCCTCCACTTT. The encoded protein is CASSSARGNSPLHF.

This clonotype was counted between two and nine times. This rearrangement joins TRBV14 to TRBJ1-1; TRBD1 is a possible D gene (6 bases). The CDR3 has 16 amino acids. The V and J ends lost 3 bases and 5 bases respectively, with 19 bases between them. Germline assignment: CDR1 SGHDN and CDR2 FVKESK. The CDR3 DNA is TGTGCCAGCAGCCACCTCAACAGGGTCCAGGGGACTGAAGCTTTCTTT. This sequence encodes CASSHLNRVQGTEAFF.

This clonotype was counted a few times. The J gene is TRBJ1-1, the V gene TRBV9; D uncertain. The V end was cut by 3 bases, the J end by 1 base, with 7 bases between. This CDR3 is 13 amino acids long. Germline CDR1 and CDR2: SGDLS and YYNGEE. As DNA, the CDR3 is TGTGCCAGCAGCGGAACACCGAACACTGAAGCTTTCTTT. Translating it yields CASSGTPNTEAFF.

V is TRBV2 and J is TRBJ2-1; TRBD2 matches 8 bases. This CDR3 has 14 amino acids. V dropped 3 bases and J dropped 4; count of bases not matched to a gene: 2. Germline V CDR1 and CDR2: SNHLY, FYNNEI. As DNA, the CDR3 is TGTGCCAGCAGTGAGGGCGGGGGGTACAATGAGCAGTTCTTC. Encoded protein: CASSEGGGYNEQFF.

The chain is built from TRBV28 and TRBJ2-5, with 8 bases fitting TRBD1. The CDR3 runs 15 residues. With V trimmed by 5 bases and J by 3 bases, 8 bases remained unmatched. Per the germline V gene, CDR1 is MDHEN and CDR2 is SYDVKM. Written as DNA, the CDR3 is TGTGCCAGCAGTGGGCAGGGGGCTATCAAAGAGACCCAGTACTTC. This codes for CASSGQGAIKETQYF.

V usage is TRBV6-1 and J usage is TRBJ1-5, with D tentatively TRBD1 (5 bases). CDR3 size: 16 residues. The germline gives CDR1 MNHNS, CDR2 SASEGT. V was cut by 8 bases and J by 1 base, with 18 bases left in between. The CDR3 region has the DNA TGTGCCAGCGGGGGTTGGATGGGAGTGAGCAATCAGCCCCAGCATTTT. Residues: CASGGWMGVSNQPQHF.

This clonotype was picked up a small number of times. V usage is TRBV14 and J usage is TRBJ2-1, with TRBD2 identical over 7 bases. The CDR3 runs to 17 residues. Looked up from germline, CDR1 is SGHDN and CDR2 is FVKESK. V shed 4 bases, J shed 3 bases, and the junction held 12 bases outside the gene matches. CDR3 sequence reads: CASSPPPGGHLYNEQFF. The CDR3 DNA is TGTGCCAGCAGCCCCCCTCCGGGGGGTCACCTCTACAATGAGCAGTTCTTC.

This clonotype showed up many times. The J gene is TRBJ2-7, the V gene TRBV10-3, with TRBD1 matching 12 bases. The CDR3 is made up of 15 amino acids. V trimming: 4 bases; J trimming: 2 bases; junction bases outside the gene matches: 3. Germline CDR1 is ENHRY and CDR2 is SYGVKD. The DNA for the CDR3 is TGTGCCATCAGTGGGGGACAGGGGGCCACCTACGAGCAGTACTTC. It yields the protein CAISGGQGATYEQYF.

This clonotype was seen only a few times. CDR3 sequence (DNA): TGTGCCAGCAGAGAGACAGGGTTATATGGCTACACCTTC. This sequence encodes CASRETGLYGYTF. The rearrangement links TRBV6-2 or TRBV6-3 to TRBJ1-2; 7 bases line up with TRBD1. The CDR3 is 13 residues long. V shed 6 bases and J 5 bases; nucleotides not matched to a gene: 6. CDR1 is MNHEY and CDR2 is SVGEGT in the germline V gene.

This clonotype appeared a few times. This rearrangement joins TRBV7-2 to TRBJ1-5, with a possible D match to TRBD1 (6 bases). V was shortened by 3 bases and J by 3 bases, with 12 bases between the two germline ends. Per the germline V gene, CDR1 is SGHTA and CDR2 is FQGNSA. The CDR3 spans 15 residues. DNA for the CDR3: TGTGCCAGCAGCTTCCGTGACAGGATCAATCAGCCCCAGCATTTT. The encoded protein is CASSFRDRINQPQHF. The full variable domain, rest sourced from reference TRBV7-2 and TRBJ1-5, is GAGVSQSPSNKVTEKGKDVELRCDPISGHTALYWYRQSLGQGLEFLIYFQGNSAPDKSGLPSDRFSAERTGGSVSTLTIQRTQQEDSAVYLCASSFRDRINQPQHFGDGTRLSIL.

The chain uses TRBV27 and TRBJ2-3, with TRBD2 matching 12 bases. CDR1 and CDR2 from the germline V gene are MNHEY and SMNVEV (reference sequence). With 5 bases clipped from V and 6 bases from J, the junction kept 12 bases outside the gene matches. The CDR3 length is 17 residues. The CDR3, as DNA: TGTGCCAGCAGTCAAAGACTAGCGGGAGTCGTGTCGGATACGCAGTATTTT. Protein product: CASSQRLAGVVSDTQYF.

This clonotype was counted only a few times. CDR3 loop: CSARGVVNEQFF. The CDR3 nucleotides read TGCAGTGCTAGAGGGGTGGTCAATGAGCAGTTCTTC. The chain combines TRBV20-1 with TRBJ2-1; D unresolved. Germline V CDR1 and CDR2: DFQATT, SNEGSKA (reference sequence). V was trimmed by 1 base and J by 6 bases, leaving 7 bases between them. The CDR3 spans 12 residues.

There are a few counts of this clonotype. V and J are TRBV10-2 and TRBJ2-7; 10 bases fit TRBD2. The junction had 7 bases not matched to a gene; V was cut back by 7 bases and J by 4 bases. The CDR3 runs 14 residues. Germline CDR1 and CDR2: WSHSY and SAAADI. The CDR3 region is CASMGGTSAYEQYF. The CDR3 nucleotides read TGCGCCAGCATGGGAGGGACTAGCGCATACGAGCAGTACTTC.

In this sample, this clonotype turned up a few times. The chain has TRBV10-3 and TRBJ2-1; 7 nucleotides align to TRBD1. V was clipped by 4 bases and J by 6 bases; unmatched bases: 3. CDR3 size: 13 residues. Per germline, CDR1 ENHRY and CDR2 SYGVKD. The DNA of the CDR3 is TGTGCCATCAGTGCTCGACAGGGCAATGAGCAGTTCTTC. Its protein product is CAISARQGNEQFF.